This T cell receptor (beta chain) was recorded in a study of shared clonotypes between healthy human individuals. Trimming took off 1 base at V and 0 bases at J, with 13 bases between the two ends. Germline V gene sequence: CDR1 MNHEY, CDR2 SVGAGI. The CDR3 consists of 16 residues. The data were produced by immunoSEQ multiplex PCR, yet TCRdb's version contains in-frame clones alone and is incomplete. The profile shows about 1.5 million clones, under 99% of them singletons. Whole-study findings and limits: For naive CD4 cells, around 5% of clonotypes were shared across a few donors. Sampling included only blood; tissue repertoires likely differ.

With respect to this clone: Its target is not known.

The chain employs TRBV6-5 and TRBJ2-7; D is undetermined. The sample comprised naive CD4+ T cells sorted from blood. The subset: CD45RA+ positively selected. The source of this sequence is a man aged 25 to 40 in good health. CDR3: CASSYFPPQVSYEQYF. Written as DNA, the CDR3 is TGTGCCAGCAGTTACTTCCCACCTCAAGTCTCCTACGAGCAGTACTTC.